This TCR beta chain was obtained from a study of cytomegalovirus exposure and HLA in healthy donors. This CDR3 has 16 residues. V dropped 0 bases and J dropped 0 bases, with 12 bases sitting between them. Germline CDR1 SGDLS, CDR2 YYNGEE. In the case of this clone: Its antigen is unidentified.

Findings and limits, study-wide: In a later analysis, HLA-C alleles had the fewest associated TCRs, DRB1 alleles the most. Some public TCRs appeared in many individuals, while most sequences were rare. TRBV6-2, TRBV6-3 and other indistinguishable V segments were excluded.

PCR was performed using 60 Vbeta and 13 Jbeta primers. Per the original data handling: Unique TCR beta chains numbered about 80 million in a later analysis, with roughly 9.9 million shared. Clones were read by immunoSEQ multiplex PCR, and TCRdb kept only the in-frame ones, dropping some. V, J and clone size were drawn from that table, and D and trimming were deduced from the DNA. The sample includes about 140,000 clones, over 75% of them seen just once. This sequence originates from a woman aged 30 to 39 in good health and CMV-seronegative. The sample taken for sequencing was PBMCs. The chain joins TRBV9 to TRBJ1-1; D not resolved. In DNA, the CDR3 is TGTGCCAGCAGCGTAGGTCCGAGGGAGATGAACACTGAAGCTTTCTTT. Translating gives CASSVGPREMNTEAFF.